The rows below give T cell receptor beta chains drawn from one sample of a study of somatic mutations in cytotoxic T cells in rheumatoid arthritis. Sequencing used immunoSEQ multiplex PCR; TCRdb keeps in-frame clones, though not all of them. The data contain 6,000 to 8,000 clones, 65% to 85% of them singletons. Sequencing used CD8+ T cells sorted from blood. These TCRs come from an adult with rheumatoid arthritis. Each CDR3 is given with its conserved first and last residue. The order of the fields is CDR3 length, J gene, V gene, CDR3 protein.

len: 17
j_gene: TRBJ1-6
v_gene: TRBV30
CDR3aa: CAWSVRWKEAYNSPLHF

len: 17
j_gene: TRBJ2-6
v_gene: TRBV2
CDR3aa: CASSGWTGTSGANVLTF

len: 12
j_gene: TRBJ2-7
v_gene: TRBV19
CDR3aa: CASSDALYEQYF

len: 15
j_gene: TRBJ1-6
v_gene: TRBV4-1
CDR3aa: CASSQSRGPNSPLHF

len: 15
j_gene: TRBJ1-5
v_gene: TRBV10-1
CDR3aa: CASSAGTGRGQPQHF

len: 21
j_gene: TRBJ2-2
v_gene: TRBV10-3
CDR3aa: CAISNLLTSGGSERGTGELFF

len: 15
j_gene: TRBJ2-1
v_gene: TRBV4-3
CDR3aa: CASSLVRDRHNEQFF

len: 15
j_gene: TRBJ1-5
v_gene: TRBV7-2
CDR3aa: CASSLEDRASQPQHF

len: 15
j_gene: TRBJ2-7
v_gene: TRBV7-2
CDR3aa: CASTISGGALYEQYF

len: 20
j_gene: TRBJ2-3
v_gene: TRBV21-1
CDR3aa: CARVVLVGGVPQLQGDTQYF

len: 16
j_gene: TRBJ2-7
v_gene: TRBV7-9
CDR3aa: CASSGPGQGVPYEQYF